This passage covers 25 T cell receptor beta chains from one sample sequenced in a study of OX40 agonist ivuxolimab in advanced cancers. Sequencing was performed with immunoSEQ multiplex PCR; in TCRdb, only in-frame clones are kept and a portion is missing. The table lists roughly 61,000 clones, over 80% of them singletons. Sequencing was performed on CD4+ or CD8+ T cells sorted from blood, taken in a trial of the OX40 agonist ivuxolimab. These receptors were collected from an adult with an advanced solid tumor such as melanoma, head and neck, liver or kidney cancer.

This chain uses TRBV11-2 with TRBJ2-7; 8 bases align to TRBD1. The CDR3 is made up of 14 amino acids. Germline V lookup: CDR1 SGHAT, CDR2 FQNNGV. Germline trimming cut 5 bases from V and 4 bases from J; bases unmatched to any gene: 7. The CDR3 region is CASSPGQGSYEQYF. Here the CDR3 DNA reads TGTGCCAGCAGCCCAGGACAGGGATCATACGAGCAGTACTTC.

This chain uses TRBV29-1 with TRBJ2-5; 8 bases are shared with TRBD1. Per the germline V gene, CDR1 is SQVTM and CDR2 is ANQGSEA. This CDR3 region has 13 residues. V lost 4 bases to trimming and J lost 1 base; unmatched junction nucleotides: 2. CDR3 residues: CSVVGQGQETQYF. For the CDR3, the DNA is TGCAGCGTTGTTGGACAGGGCCAAGAGACCCAGTACTTC.

The chain carries TRBV9 and TRBJ1-1; TRBD1 might be the D (5 bases). The CDR3 runs 14 residues. CDR1 is SGDLS, CDR2 YYNGEE, per germline. The V end was cut by 3 bases, the J end by 1 base, with 10 bases between. Here the CDR3 DNA reads TGTGCCAGCAGCGCAACTACAGGGAACACTGAAGCTTTCTTT. As protein: CASSATTGNTEAFF.

This chain uses TRBV6-1 with TRBJ2-2, with D maybe TRBD2 (5 bases). Trimming pared 4 bases from V and 4 bases from J, leaving 10 bases between. This CDR3 comprises 14 residues. Germline CDR1 reads MNHNS; CDR2 reads SASEGT. The CDR3 reads CASSGTRGTGELFF. CDR3 bases: TGTGCCAGCAGTGGGACCCGGGGCACCGGGGAGCTGTTTTTT.

This clone was recorded once. Other DNA sequences in the sample encode the same CDR3. The rearrangement links TRBV5-4 to TRBJ2-7, with a weak D call TRBD1 (6 bases). The CDR3 totals 14 residues. V dropped 1 base and J dropped 3 bases, with 11 bases sitting between them. The germline V gene has CDR1 SGHNT and CDR2 YYREEE (reference sequence). The CDR3 region has the DNA TGTGCCAGCAGCTTGACAGGGAACAACTACGAGCAGTACTTC. Protein product: CASSLTGNNYEQYF.

The V call is TRBV2, the J call TRBJ1-5; D is perhaps TRBD1 (6 bases). The CDR3 has 14 amino acids. V lost 4 bases and J 5 bases, leaving 12 bases between the germline ends. In germline, CDR1 is SNHLY, CDR2 FYNNEI. CDR3 nucleotide sequence: TGTGCCAGCAGTGGGCAGGGGACATATCAGCCCCAGCATTTT. Translated, it gives CASSGQGTYQPQHF. The entire variable domain, with the rest obtained from reference TRBV2 and TRBJ1-5, is as follows: EPEVTQTPSHQVTQMGQEVILRCVPISNHLYFYWYRQILGQKVEFLVSFYNNEISEKSEIFDDQFSVERPDGSNFTLKIRSTKLEDSAMYFCASSGQGTYQPQHFGDGTRLSIL.

The J gene is TRBJ2-2, the V gene TRBV2; 8 nucleotides align to TRBD1. This CDR3 spans 16 amino acids. Germline V lookup: CDR1 SNHLY, CDR2 FYNNEI. Trimming removed 5 bases from V and 4 bases from J; junction bases left unmatched: 9. CDR3 DNA: TGTGCCAGCAGTCCACGGACAGGGTTGGGCACCGGGGAGCTGTTTTTT. This encodes CASSPRTGLGTGELFF. The variable domain in full, with the rest retrieved from reference TRBV2 and TRBJ2-2, is EPEVTQTPSHQVTQMGQEVILRCVPISNHLYFYWYRQILGQKVEFLVSFYNNEISEKSEIFDDQFSVERPDGSNFTLKIRSTKLEDSAMYFCASSPRTGLGTGELFFGEGSRLTVL.

The chain employs TRBV29-1 and TRBJ1-2; 9 bases agree with TRBD1. The junction had 1 base not matched to a gene; V was cut back by 6 bases and J by 2 bases. The CDR3 has 12 residues. CDR1 is SQVTM, CDR2 ANQGSEA, per germline. The CDR3 nucleotides read TGCAGCGTGACAGGGGGAAACTATGGCTACACCTTC. Residues: CSVTGGNYGYTF.

There are a few counts of this clone. The V and J genes are TRBV12-2 and TRBJ2-2; whether TRBD2, the table's D call, matches the DNA was not checked. TRBV12-2 constitutes a pseudogene. The CDR3 sequence is 15 residues long. The CDR3 sequence: CASPTTVTPPGELFF. In nucleotides, the CDR3 is TGTGCAAGTCCTACCACCGTAACCCCGCCCGGGGAGCTGTTTTTT.

This chain uses TRBV18 with TRBJ2-2; 8 bases map to TRBD2. The CDR3 is made up of 15 amino acids. CDR1 and CDR2 (germline): KGHSH, LQKENI. Trimming cost V 5 bases and J 3 bases; bases outside gene matches: 5. CDR3 bases: TGTGCCAGCTCAACGACTAGCGACTACACCGGGGAGCTGTTTTTT. It is translated as CASSTTSDYTGELFF.

For the CDR3, the DNA is TGTGCCAGCTCACCACCGGTACCAGGCACCATAAATGAAAAACTGTTTTTT. Protein sequence: CASSPPVPGTINEKLFF. This rearrangement joins TRBV18 to TRBJ1-4, with D uncertain. Germline V gives CDR1 KGHSH, CDR2 LQKENI. The CDR3 sequence is 17 residues long. V was clipped by 0 bases and J by 5 bases, with 16 bases between them.

This clone was observed a single time. The V and J genes are TRBV19 and TRBJ1-5; D is unresolved. The CDR3 spans 16 residues. The germline V and J ends were trimmed by 8 bases and 3 bases, with 20 bases remaining between them. Germline CDR1 is LNHDA and CDR2 is SQIVND (reference sequence). This chain's CDR3 is CASVLSRNIDNQPQHF. The DNA of the CDR3 is TGTGCCAGTGTTTTGTCCCGGAATATTGACAATCAGCCCCAGCATTTT.

The chain joins TRBV19 to TRBJ2-1, with TRBD2 matching 7 bases. The CDR3 sequence is 16 residues long. Germline V gene sequence: CDR1 LNHDA, CDR2 SQIVND (reference sequence). Germline trimming cut 4 bases from V and 5 bases from J; bases unmatched to any gene: 11. The CDR3 here is CASSTPTSSSDNEQFF. The CDR3 nucleotides read TGTGCCAGTAGTACCCCGACTAGCTCTTCCGACAATGAGCAGTTCTTC.

This chain connects TRBV6-4 to TRBJ1-5; no clear D. The CDR3 runs 13 residues. Trimming cost V 3 bases and J 7 bases, with 10 bases left between them. Germline V gene sequence: CDR1 MRHNA, CDR2 SNTAGT. The CDR3 loop is CASSEGSGQPQHF. In DNA form, the CDR3 reads TGTGCCAGCAGTGAGGGTTCGGGGCAGCCCCAGCATTTT.

The chain employs TRBV10-3 and TRBJ1-2, with 7 positions matching TRBD1. The J segment lost 8 bases and the V segment lost 6 bases, leaving 6 bases of the junction unmatched. Per germline, CDR1 ENHRY and CDR2 SYGVKD. The CDR3 is 12 residues long. CDR3 DNA sequence: TGTGCCATCAGCCGACAGGGTTGGGGCTACACCTTC. Protein product: CAISRQGWGYTF.

The genes are TRBV9 and TRBJ1-2; D gene uncertain. Trimming removed 3 bases from V and 6 bases from J, with 24 bases in between. The V gene's germline CDR1 is SGDLS and CDR2 YYNGEE. This CDR3 spans 17 amino acids. The CDR3 DNA sequence: TGTGCCAGCAGCGCCCAGCCGCCACCGACGATAATGGATGGCTACACCTTC. Protein sequence: CASSAQPPPTIMDGYTF.

This chain joins TRBV11-3 and TRBJ2-1; maybe TRBD1 (7 bases). The CDR3 length is 15 residues. Germline CDR1 SGHNT, CDR2 YENEEA. The ends were cut back, 2 bases at V and 4 bases at J, with 12 bases in the middle. CDR3 loop: CASSLRAGQYNEQFF. In DNA, the CDR3 is TGTGCCAGCAGCTTAAGGGCGGGACAGTACAATGAGCAGTTCTTC.

The CDR3 sequence is CASETGTNYGYTF. The CDR3 coding sequence is TGTGCCAGCGAGACAGGAACTAACTATGGCTACACCTTC. The V and J genes are TRBV6-1 and TRBJ1-2; possibly TRBD1 for D (6 bases). V lost 8 bases to trimming and J lost 0 bases, with 10 bases between them. The CDR3 extends over 13 amino acids. Germline V gene data show CDR1 as MNHNS and CDR2 as SASEGT.

The chain employs TRBV5-1 and TRBJ2-2; TRBD2 might be the D (5 bases). The germline V and J ends were trimmed by 1 base and 1 base, with 8 bases remaining between them. The V gene's germline CDR1 is SGHRS and CDR2 YFSETQ. This CDR3 comprises 15 residues. The CDR3 DNA reads as TGCGCCAGCAGCTTGTACGGGGAGAACACCGGGGAGCTGTTTTTT. It is translated as CASSLYGENTGELFF.

This clone has more than one count but fewer than ten. The chain carries TRBV9 and TRBJ2-3; D gene ambiguous. The CDR3 has 14 amino acids. Germline V gene lookup returns CDR1 SGDLS and CDR2 YYNGEE. V lost 3 bases, J lost 1 base, and 9 bases lay in between. Here the CDR3 reads CASSGTYGTDTQYF. CDR3 sequence (DNA): TGTGCCAGCAGCGGAACGTACGGCACAGATACGCAGTATTTT.

The CDR3 region is CSVDQRNTIYF. CDR3 nucleotides: TGCAGCGTTGACCAGCGAAACACCATATATTTT. The rearrangement joins TRBV29-1 to TRBJ1-3; D unclear. The V gene lost 3 bases and the J gene lost 5 bases, with 5 bases spanning the gap. The CDR3 is 11 residues long. Per germline, CDR1 SQVTM and CDR2 ANQGSEA.

The rearrangement links TRBV2 to TRBJ1-5; 10 bases are a match to TRBD1. V gave up 2 bases and J gave up 4 bases; unmatched junction bases: 11. This CDR3 has 18 residues. Per the germline V gene, CDR1 is SNHLY and CDR2 is FYNNEI. CDR3 amino acids: CASSEWRDLGQGNQPQHF. DNA for the CDR3: TGTGCCAGCAGTGAATGGAGGGATTTGGGACAGGGGAATCAGCCCCAGCATTTT.

The CDR3 spells CASSLTALTPEAFF. Here the CDR3 DNA reads TGTGCCAGCAGCTTGACAGCCTTGACTCCTGAAGCTTTCTTT. The J gene is TRBJ1-1, the V gene TRBV5-5; no definite D call. The V and J ends lost 1 base and 6 bases respectively, with 13 bases between them. This CDR3 comprises 14 residues. Germline-derived CDR1 and CDR2 are SGHKS and YYEKEE (reference sequence).

The chain uses TRBV5-4 and TRBJ2-7, with a weak D call TRBD1 (6 bases). The CDR3 is 15 residues long. CDR1 is SGHNT and CDR2 is YYREEE in the germline V gene (reference sequence). Trimming removed 1 base from V and 0 bases from J, with 11 bases in between. The CDR3, as DNA: TGTGCCAGCAGCTTGACAGGGAGAAGCTCCTACGAGCAGTACTTC. This sequence encodes CASSLTGRSSYEQYF.

The rearrangement joins TRBV6-1 to TRBJ2-5, with 8 bases lining up with TRBD1. The germline V gene has CDR1 MNHNS and CDR2 SASEGT. V shed 5 bases and J 5 bases; nucleotides not matched to a gene: 10. The CDR3 spans 15 residues. CDR3 region: CASSPRQGQRETQYF. The CDR3 DNA follows: TGTGCCAGCAGTCCTAGACAGGGGCAGAGGGAGACCCAGTACTTC.